This TCR beta chain was obtained from a study of blood T cells in healthy people across ages (dated by TCRdb to between 2015 and 2017). In the study overall: Template switching captured roughly one uniquely barcoded TCR beta cDNA molecule per two T cells in model experiments. Age-related changes in TCR beta repertoire diversity were measured in the study by deep sequencing normalized with unique cDNA molecular identifiers. Donors were grouped into four age groups: young (average about 15 years), middle-aged (39), aged (62) and long-lived (about 89). Donors of different ages were randomly distributed across sequencing lanes to avoid experimental bias. Two additional independent replicas of 1 million unique cDNA reads from the same blood draw were analyzed for two donors (one aged 18 to 29 and one aged 80 or older).

Systemically healthy Caucasian individuals from Russia, approximately 39 in total and aged about 6 to 95 years, were included as donors. Around 10 milliliters of peripheral blood were collected from each donor into EDTA-treated Vacutainer tubes. Ficoll-Paque density-gradient centrifugation was used to isolate PBMCs, with at least 7 million per sample. Trizol reagent was used to extract total RNA from PBMCs, with at least 6 micrograms per sample. Naive CD45RAhigh/CD27high T cell percentages were measured by flow cytometry on a PBMC aliquot from every donor. Counted from cysteine to phenylalanine, this CDR3 has 14 amino acids. The CDR3 DNA has 42 bases and is translated from base 1. V is trimmed back by 3 bases and J by 4 bases, and the junction contains 5 bases that no gene match accounts for. CDR1 and CDR2 were assigned from the germline V gene as SGDLS and YYNGEE. About this clonotype: Its recognized antigen is unknown. No much larger clone exists at a distance of one base, and base qualities are not known.

Broad study findings and their caveats: Donor CMV infection status was unknown, potentially confounding age-related changes in expanded clonotypes. A strong correlation was found between observed TCR beta diversity and the percentage of naive T cells measured by flow cytometry. Estimates of total diversity based on one million sequenced T cells were considered lower bounds and underestimates. The long-lived group showed more naive CD4+ T cells, fewer expanded clones and increased TCR diversity than the aged group, suggesting age selection. Since profiling was done on bulk unsorted PBMCs, naive and antigen-experienced compartments could not be conclusively compared. As age increased, observed TCR beta diversity per million T cells dropped in a roughly linear way, and a significant reduction was already evident by age 40.

Library prep was done by 5' RACE. Sequencer: Illumina HiSeq 2500. A second 7 to 11 cycle PCR used a sample-barcoded 5' primer and a J-beta primer mix. A unique molecular identifier was introduced onto each TCR beta cDNA molecule by a template-switch 5' adaptor carrying 12 random nucleotides. Each sample yielded at least 3 million CDR3-containing paired-end reads. First-strand cDNA was synthesized from all RNA with the Mint cDNA synthesis kit, primed by a TRBC-specific oligonucleotide. Following uracil-DNA glycosylase treatment, all cDNA underwent a first 18-cycle PCR with the universal primers M1SS and BC2_uni_R. The authors' pipeline ran thus. Normalization of each sample was performed by random selection of 1 million high-quality reads, each carrying a distinct molecular identifier. Reads with shared molecular identifiers were discarded instead of being binned into consensus sequences. MiTCR, run with a Q25 quality threshold and the strictest error-elimination algorithm, handled CDR3 identification, clonotype clustering and error correction. A nonparametric unseen species model with Euler transformation was used to estimate lower-bound total TCR beta diversity. TCRdb reran the public reads through fastp at Q25 and MiXCR, keeping productive beta chains. CDR3 protein sequences are deduplicated, and each keeps its most common genes and DNA. TCRdb's processing, not the authors' own work, is the source of the V and J calls. This sample lists approximately 1,000,000 distinct CDR3 sequences; under 45% were detected once. The top ten hold about 19% of the sample.

This receptor chain uses TRBV9 and TRBJ2-3; a stretch of 7 junction bases matches TRBD1. This receptor was identified in a woman aged 55-75 years in good health. Sequenced sample: blood. The bases are TGTGCCAGCAGCGGCCGACAGGGTCCAGATACGCAGTATTTT. Protein translation: CASSGRQGPDTQYF.